These 10 T cell receptor beta chains were sequenced from one sample in a study of CD8+ T cells in alopecia areata. It was cDNA, reverse transcribed from extracted RNA, that served as the sequencing template. The protocol was immunoSEQ multiplex PCR, while the TCRdb copy is restricted to in-frame clones and leaves out a portion. Among approximately 100,000 clones listed, around two fifths were seen once. Input material: CD4+ T cells sorted from blood. The receptors originated from a human donor with alopecia areata.

The chain carries TRBV2 and TRBJ1-2, with 7 bases aligning to TRBD1. This CDR3 contains 14 residues. From germline, CDR1 is SNHLY and CDR2 FYNNEI. Unmatched junction bases numbered 10, after V lost 7 bases and J lost 5 bases. Here the CDR3 reads CASTPTGRRYGYTF. The CDR3 DNA is TGTGCCAGCACCCCGACAGGGAGGCGTTATGGCTACACCTTC. Looking up the rest from reference TRBV2 and TRBJ1-2 gives the full variable domain: EPEVTQTPSHQVTQMGQEVILRCVPISNHLYFYWYRQILGQKVEFLVSFYNNEISEKSEIFDDQFSVERPDGSNFTLKIRSTKLEDSAMYFCASTPTGRRYGYTFGSGTRLTVV.

This clone was seen a few times. The gene calls are TRBV30 and TRBJ1-2; D unclear. CDR1 and CDR2 (germline): GTSNPN, SVGIG (reference sequence). This CDR3 comprises 13 residues. With 2 bases removed from V and 5 bases from J, the gap between germline ends came to 12 bases. CDR3 loop: CAWSLIEFYGYTF. DNA for the CDR3: TGTGCCTGGAGTTTGATAGAATTTTATGGCTACACCTTC.

The chain joins TRBV29-1 to TRBJ1-2, with D possibly being TRBD1 (6 bases). Germline V gene sequence: CDR1 SQVTM, CDR2 ANQGSEA. The length of the CDR3 is 14 residues. V was clipped by 7 bases and J by 2 bases, with 17 bases between them. As DNA, the CDR3 is TGCAGCGACGGGGGGGACACCCTCAACTATGGCTACACCTTC. This sequence encodes CSDGGDTLNYGYTF. Together with reference TRBV29-1 and TRBJ1-2, the CDR3 gives the full variable domain: SAVISQKPSRDICQRGTSLTIQCQVDSQVTMMFWYRQQPGQSLTLIATANQGSEATYESGFVIDKFPISRPNLTFSTLTVSNMSPEDSSIYLCSDGGDTLNYGYTFGSGTRLTVV.

The chain recombines TRBV28 with TRBJ1-2, with TRBD1 matching over 8 bases. The CDR3 is made up of 16 amino acids. Trimming at V came to 2 bases and at J to 7 bases, leaving 12 bases not matched to a gene. The germline gives CDR1 MDHEN, CDR2 SYDVKM. CDR3 sequence: CASSLSGQGSGLGYTF. The CDR3 nucleotides read TGTGCCAGCAGTTTAAGTGGACAGGGTTCTGGACTTGGCTACACCTTC.

V usage is TRBV10-1 and J usage is TRBJ2-5; the D gene is possibly TRBD1 (6 bases). The germline gives CDR1 WNHNN, CDR2 SYGVQD (reference sequence). V gave up 3 bases and J gave up 5 bases, with 13 bases separating them. This CDR3 is built from 14 residues. The chain's CDR3 is CASSDGRGYETQYF. In DNA form, the CDR3 reads TGCGCCAGCAGTGACGGCAGGGGCTACGAGACCCAGTACTTC.

The rearrangement joins TRBV25-1 to TRBJ2-5; 7 nucleotides agree with TRBD1. The germline V gene encodes CDR1 MGHDK and CDR2 SYGVNS. The CDR3 covers 12 residues. With V trimmed by 5 bases and J by 9 bases, 6 bases remained unmatched. CDR3 in DNA: TGTGCCAGCAGTAGACAGGGTATCGCCCAGTACTTC. This encodes CASSRQGIAQYF.

CDR3 bases: TGTGCCAGCAGCCGGCAACTAGCGGATTACGAGCAGTACTTC. Translation: CASSRQLADYEQYF. The chain is built from TRBV4-2 and TRBJ2-7; TRBD2 matches 8 bases. V trimming: 4 bases; J trimming: 4 bases; junction bases outside the gene matches: 6. This CDR3 is built from 14 residues. The germline CDR1 and CDR2 sequences are LGHNA and YNFKEQ.

The chain employs TRBV28 and TRBJ2-7; maybe TRBD2 (6 bases). CDR1 and CDR2 (germline): MDHEN, SYDVKM. The CDR3 is made up of 11 amino acids. Between the trimmed V and J ends, which lost 2 bases and 7 bases, there was a span of 6 bases. CDR3 in DNA: TGTGCCAGCAGTTTAGGGGGGGAGCAGTACTTC. Translated, it gives CASSLGGEQYF.

This rearrangement joins TRBV5-4 to TRBJ2-1; tentatively, D is TRBD1 or TRBD2 (5 bases each). Trimming stripped 4 bases from V and 6 bases from J, with 14 bases between. Germline values: CDR1 SGHNT, CDR2 YYREEE (reference sequence). The CDR3 spans 14 residues. The chain's CDR3 is CASSPRDGSNEQFF. CDR3 DNA sequence: TGTGCCAGCAGCCCCCGGGACGGCTCCAATGAGCAGTTCTTC.

The V gene is TRBV30, the J gene TRBJ2-1; 8 bases match TRBD2. CDR1 GTSNPN and CDR2 SVGIG come from the germline V gene (reference sequence). This CDR3 region has 15 residues. The trim removed 1 base at V and 2 bases at J, leaving 4 bases unmatched. Written as DNA, the CDR3 is TGTGCCTGGAGTGCGGCGGGAGGACCCTACAATGAGCAGTTCTTC. This encodes CAWSAAGGPYNEQFF.